Following are 17 T cell receptor beta chains from one sample sequenced in a study of CD8+CD57+ T cells in acquired aplastic anemia. TCR beta VDJ and CDR3 profiling used genomic DNA as template. MiXCR, applied by TCRdb to the reads, yields one record per CDR3 protein. The sample lists around 210,000 distinct CDR3 sequences, about 60% seen once, with about 60% in the top ten. All patients picked for sequencing had shown, by flow cytometry, an expansion of CD8+CD57+ cells. The sample was sorted CD4+, CD8+, or CD8+CD57+ T cells (not recorded which) from PBMCs. The receptors derive from a human donor with aplastic anemia.

The CDR3 sequence is CASSLGGQVQETQYF. Here the CDR3 DNA reads TGTGCCAGCAGCTTGGGGGGACAGGTTCAAGAGACCCAGTACTTC. The rearrangement uses TRBV7-2 and TRBJ2-5, with 8 bases that match TRBD1. J was trimmed by 2 bases and V by 3 bases; bases with no gene match: 5. This CDR3 spans 15 amino acids. Germline CDR1 reads SGHTA; CDR2 reads FQGNSA.

V gene TRBV2 combines with J gene TRBJ2-6; TRBD1 matches at 9 bases. Germline V gene lookup returns CDR1 SNHLY and CDR2 FYNNEI. The CDR3 consists of 17 residues. The J segment lost 3 bases and the V segment lost 5 bases, leaving 8 bases of the junction unmatched. The DNA for the CDR3 is TGTGCCAGCAGTCCGGACAGGGGTGGGGATGGGGCCAACGTCCTGACTTTC. This sequence encodes CASSPDRGGDGANVLTF.

The rearrangement joins TRBV7-9 to TRBJ2-3; TRBD1 matches at 10 bases. V was pared by 5 bases and J by 1 base, with 15 bases of the junction left unmatched. Per the germline V gene, CDR1 is SEHNR and CDR2 is FQNEAQ (reference sequence). This CDR3 is built from 19 residues. The CDR3 here is CASSPREGTGVFGTDTQYF. Here the CDR3 DNA reads TGTGCCAGCAGCCCTAGGGAGGGGACAGGGGTTTTTGGCACAGATACGCAGTATTTT.

This clonotype occurred a few times. V and J are TRBV5-6 and TRBJ1-2; D is unresolved. Germline CDR1 SGHDT, CDR2 YYEEEE. The CDR3 sequence is 17 residues long. Trimming left V 4 bases short and J 0 bases short, with 19 bases between. The CDR3 region has the DNA TGTGCCAGCAGCCGACCTCCTCACAGCGGGACTAACTATGGCTACACCTTC. Translation gives CASSRPPHSGTNYGYTF.

The table lists this clonotype with a few counts. The rearrangement joins TRBV20-1 to TRBJ2-1; D remains unclear. V was cut by 0 bases and J by 7 bases, with 4 bases left in between. Germline CDR1 and CDR2: DFQATT and SNEGSKA (reference sequence). The CDR3 contains 11 residues. CDR3 in amino acids: CSARDENEQFF. CDR3 DNA: TGCAGTGCTAGAGATGAAAATGAGCAGTTCTTC.

V gene TRBV4-1 combines with J gene TRBJ2-7, with D possibly being TRBD2 (5 bases). CDR1 is MGHRA and CDR2 is YSYEKL in the germline V gene. V was clipped by 4 bases and J by 2 bases, with 15 bases between them. CDR3 length: 15 residues. This CDR3 is CASSPARGQTYEQYF. CDR3 DNA: TGCGCCAGCAGCCCCGCTCGCGGGCAGACCTACGAGCAGTACTTC.

The chain recombines TRBV28 with TRBJ1-5; D unclear. Trimming pared 4 bases from V and 6 bases from J, leaving 16 bases between. The CDR3 covers 15 residues. The germline CDR1 and CDR2 sequences are MDHEN and SYDVKM. The CDR3 nucleotides are TGTGCCAGCAGTTGGGGAGGGAGTCTAAGTCAGCCCCAGCATTTT. Translation gives CASSWGGSLSQPQHF.

This clonotype has more than one count but fewer than ten. V usage is TRBV20-1 and J usage is TRBJ2-7; D unresolved. This CDR3 is built from 12 residues. Trimming took off 6 bases at V and 6 bases at J, with 15 bases between the two ends. The germline V gene encodes CDR1 DFQATT and CDR2 SNEGSKA (reference sequence). CDR3 in amino acids: CSAMADTLEQYF. CDR3 nucleotides: TGCAGTGCGATGGCCGACACTCTCGAGCAGTACTTC.

The chain links TRBV7-2 to TRBJ1-6; D gene ambiguous. V was pared by 4 bases and J by 9 bases, with 7 bases between. Germline CDR1 reads SGHTA; CDR2 reads FQGNSA. The CDR3 sequence is 12 residues long. The CDR3 coding sequence is TGTGCCAGCAGCTCGATCGTTTCACCCCTCCACTTT. This translates into CASSSIVSPLHF.

The rearrangement joins TRBV2 to TRBJ2-3; TRBD2 agrees at 7 bases. Germline V gene data show CDR1 as SNHLY and CDR2 as FYNNEI. The CDR3 has 14 amino acids. V trimming: 8 bases; J trimming: 6 bases; junction bases outside the gene matches: 11. The CDR3 sequence: CASLGGLVADTQYF. The CDR3 DNA is TGTGCCAGCTTGGGCGGACTAGTGGCGGATACGCAGTATTTT. Using reference TRBV2 and TRBJ2-3 for the parts outside the CDR3, the full variable domain is EPEVTQTPSHQVTQMGQEVILRCVPISNHLYFYWYRQILGQKVEFLVSFYNNEISEKSEIFDDQFSVERPDGSNFTLKIRSTKLEDSAMYFCASLGGLVADTQYFGPGTRLTVL.

This clonotype was detected only a few times. The chain couples TRBV2 to TRBJ1-2; D is undetermined. Germline V gene sequence: CDR1 SNHLY, CDR2 FYNNEI. V was clipped by 0 bases and J by 3 bases, with 8 bases between them. CDR3 size: 14 residues. CDR3 DNA sequence: TGTGCCAGCAGTGAAGCGCCATGGGACTATGGCTACACCTTC. Amino acid sequence: CASSEAPWDYGYTF. The whole variable domain, remainder taken from reference TRBV2 and TRBJ1-2, is EPEVTQTPSHQVTQMGQEVILRCVPISNHLYFYWYRQILGQKVEFLVSFYNNEISEKSEIFDDQFSVERPDGSNFTLKIRSTKLEDSAMYFCASSEAPWDYGYTFGSGTRLTVV.

CDR3 nucleotides: TGTGCCAGCAGCTTGCAGGCCTCTGTTCAGCCCCAGCATTTT. Protein sequence: CASSLQASVQPQHF. The chain is built from TRBV7-9 and TRBJ1-5; D is undetermined. V shed 3 bases and J shed 6 bases, with 12 bases lying between them. Germline CDR1 SEHNR, CDR2 FQNEAQ (reference sequence). This CDR3 spans 14 amino acids.

The chain joins TRBV12-3 or TRBV12-4 to TRBJ2-7; D not resolved. The CDR3 runs 16 residues. Trimming removed 0 bases from V and 3 bases from J, with 15 bases in between. CDR3 loop: CASSLAPTGVGYEQYF. The CDR3 coding sequence is TGTGCCAGCAGTTTAGCCCCGACGGGCGTGGGCTACGAGCAGTACTTC.

This chain joins TRBV20-1 and TRBJ1-6; no firm D call. The V and J ends lost 2 bases and 0 bases respectively, with 8 bases between them. Germline assignment: CDR1 DFQATT and CDR2 SNEGSKA (reference sequence). The CDR3 is 15 residues long. The CDR3, as DNA: TGCAGTGCTAGAAGCGGGAGCTCCTATAATTCACCCCTCCACTTT. It specifies CSARSGSSYNSPLHF.

V and J are TRBV7-9 and TRBJ2-1, with a weak D call TRBD2 (5 bases). The CDR3 has 16 amino acids. Trimming took off 4 bases at V and 5 bases at J, with 18 bases between the two ends. Germline V gene lookup returns CDR1 SEHNR and CDR2 FQNEAQ (reference sequence). In DNA form, the CDR3 reads TGTGCCAGCAGCTACGGGTTGGGAGCCCTAGACAATGAGCAGTTCTTC. It is translated as CASSYGLGALDNEQFF.

This chain joins TRBV2 and TRBJ1-1; TRBD1 is a possible D gene (5 bases). CDR1 is SNHLY and CDR2 is FYNNEI in the germline V gene. V lost 9 bases and J 0 bases, leaving 11 bases between the germline ends. The CDR3 consists of 13 residues. Here the CDR3 DNA reads TGTGCCAGACTACAGGTGATGAACACTGAAGCTTTCTTT. Encoded protein: CARLQVMNTEAFF.

The V gene is TRBV20-1, the J gene TRBJ2-7; D is uncertain. This CDR3 spans 13 amino acids. Per germline, CDR1 DFQATT and CDR2 SNEGSKA (reference sequence). V lost 1 base and J 6 bases, leaving 13 bases between the germline ends. Here the CDR3 reads CSARGKASSEQYF. The CDR3 region has the DNA TGCAGTGCTAGAGGCAAGGCCTCTTCCGAGCAGTACTTC.